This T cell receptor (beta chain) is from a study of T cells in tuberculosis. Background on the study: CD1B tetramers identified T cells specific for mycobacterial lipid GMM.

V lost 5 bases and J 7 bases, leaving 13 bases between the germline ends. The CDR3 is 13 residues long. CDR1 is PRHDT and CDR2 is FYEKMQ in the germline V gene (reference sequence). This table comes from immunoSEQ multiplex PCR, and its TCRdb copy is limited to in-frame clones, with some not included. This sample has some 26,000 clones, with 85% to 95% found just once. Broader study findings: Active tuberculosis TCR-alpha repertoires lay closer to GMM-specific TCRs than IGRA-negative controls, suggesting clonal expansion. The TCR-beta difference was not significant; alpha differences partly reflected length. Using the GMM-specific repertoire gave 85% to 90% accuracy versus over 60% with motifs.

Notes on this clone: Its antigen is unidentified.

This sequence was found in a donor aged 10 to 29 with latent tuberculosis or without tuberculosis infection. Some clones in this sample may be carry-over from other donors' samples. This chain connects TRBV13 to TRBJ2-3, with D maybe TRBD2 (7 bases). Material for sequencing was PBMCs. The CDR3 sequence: CASSAGRGNTQYF. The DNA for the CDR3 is TGTGCCAGCAGCGCAGGGAGGGGGAATACGCAGTATTTT.